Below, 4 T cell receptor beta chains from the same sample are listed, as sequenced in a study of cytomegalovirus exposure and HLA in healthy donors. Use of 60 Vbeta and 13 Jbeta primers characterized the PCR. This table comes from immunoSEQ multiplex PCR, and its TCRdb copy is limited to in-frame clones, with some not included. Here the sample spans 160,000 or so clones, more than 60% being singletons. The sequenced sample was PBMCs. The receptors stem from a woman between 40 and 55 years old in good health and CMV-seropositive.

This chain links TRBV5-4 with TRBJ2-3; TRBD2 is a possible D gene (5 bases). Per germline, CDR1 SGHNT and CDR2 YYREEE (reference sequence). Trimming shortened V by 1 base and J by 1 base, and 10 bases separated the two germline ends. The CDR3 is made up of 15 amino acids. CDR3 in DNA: TGTGCCAGCAGCTTGCCGGGGATAGGCACAGATACGCAGTATTTT. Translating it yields CASSLPGIGTDTQYF.

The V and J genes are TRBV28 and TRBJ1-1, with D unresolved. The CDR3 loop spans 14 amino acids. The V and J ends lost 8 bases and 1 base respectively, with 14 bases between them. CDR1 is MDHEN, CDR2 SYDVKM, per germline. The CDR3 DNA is TGTGCCAGCTTTCCCCCCCGGGGGAACACTGAAGCTTTCTTT. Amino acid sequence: CASFPPRGNTEAFF.

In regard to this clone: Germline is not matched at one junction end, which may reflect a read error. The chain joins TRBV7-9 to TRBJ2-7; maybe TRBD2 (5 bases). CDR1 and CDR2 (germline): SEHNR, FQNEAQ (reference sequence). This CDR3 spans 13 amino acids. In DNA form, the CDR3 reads TGTTCCAGCAGCCACCCGGGGAGTTACGAGCAGTACTTC. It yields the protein CSSSHPGSYEQYF.

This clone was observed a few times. DNA of the CDR3: TGTGCCAGCAAGGGGGTTCTGGACACTGAAGCTTTCTTT. Protein product: CASKGVLDTEAFF. The rearrangement joins TRBV6-6 to TRBJ1-1; D perhaps matches TRBD1 (6 bases). V gave up 7 bases and J gave up 3 bases, with 12 bases separating them. Germline CDR1 MNHNY, CDR2 SVGAGI (reference sequence). CDR3 length equals 13 residues.